This T cell receptor beta chain was identified during a study of cytomegalovirus exposure and HLA in healthy donors. PCR was performed using 60 Vbeta and 13 Jbeta primers. The data were produced by immunoSEQ multiplex PCR, yet TCRdb's version contains in-frame clones alone and is incomplete. Of roughly 100,000 clones listed, about 70% were seen once; the top ten hold 2.5% to 3.5%. Per germline, CDR1 SGHAT and CDR2 FQDESV (reference sequence). Between the trimmed V and J ends, which lost 2 bases and 5 bases, there was a span of 16 bases. This CDR3 is built from 15 residues. This chain joins TRBV11-1 and TRBJ2-7; a possible D gene is TRBD2 (6 bases). This clonotype was obtained from a man aged 25-40 years in good health and CMV-seronegative. Sequenced material: PBMCs. The CDR3: CASSLSFWRADEQYF. CDR3 sequence (DNA): TGTGCCAGCAGCTTAAGCTTTTGGAGGGCGGACGAGCAGTACTTC.